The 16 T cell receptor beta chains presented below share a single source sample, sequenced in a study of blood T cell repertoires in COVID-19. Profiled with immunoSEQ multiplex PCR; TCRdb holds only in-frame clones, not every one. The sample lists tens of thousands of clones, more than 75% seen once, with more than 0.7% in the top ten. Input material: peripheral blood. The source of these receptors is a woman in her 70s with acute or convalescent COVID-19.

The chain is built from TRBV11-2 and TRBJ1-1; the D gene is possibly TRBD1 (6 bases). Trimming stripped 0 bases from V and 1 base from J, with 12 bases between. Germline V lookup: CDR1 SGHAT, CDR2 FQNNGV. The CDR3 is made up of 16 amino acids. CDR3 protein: CASSLDRRGWNTEAFF. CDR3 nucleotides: TGTGCCAGCAGCTTAGATCGTAGGGGGTGGAACACTGAAGCTTTCTTT.

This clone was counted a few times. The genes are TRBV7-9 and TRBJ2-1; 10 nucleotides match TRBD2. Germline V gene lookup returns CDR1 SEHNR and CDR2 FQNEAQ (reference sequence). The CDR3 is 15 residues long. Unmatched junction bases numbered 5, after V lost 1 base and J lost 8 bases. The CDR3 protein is CASSLERGGPHEQFF. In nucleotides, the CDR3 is TGTGCCAGCAGCTTAGAGCGGGGGGGCCCACATGAGCAGTTCTTC. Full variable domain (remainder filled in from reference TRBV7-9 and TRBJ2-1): DTGVSQNPRHKITKRGQNVTFRCDPISEHNRLYWYRQTLGQGPEFLTYFQNEAQLEKSRLLSDRFSAERPKGSFSTLEIQRTEQGDSAMYLCASSLERGGPHEQFFGPGTRLTVL.

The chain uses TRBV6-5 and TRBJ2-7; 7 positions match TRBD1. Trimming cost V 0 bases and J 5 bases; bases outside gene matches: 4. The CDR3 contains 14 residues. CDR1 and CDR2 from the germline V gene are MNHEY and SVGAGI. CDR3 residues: CASSYSTGLDEQYF. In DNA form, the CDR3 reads TGTGCCAGCAGTTACTCGACAGGGTTGGACGAGCAGTACTTC.

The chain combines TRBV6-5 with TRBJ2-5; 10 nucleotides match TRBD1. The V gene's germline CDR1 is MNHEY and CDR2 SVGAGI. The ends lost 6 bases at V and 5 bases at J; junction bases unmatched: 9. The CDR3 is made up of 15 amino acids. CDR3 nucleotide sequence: TGTGCCAGCAGCCTTCGGGACAGGGGATGGGAGACCCAGTACTTC. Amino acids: CASSLRDRGWETQYF.

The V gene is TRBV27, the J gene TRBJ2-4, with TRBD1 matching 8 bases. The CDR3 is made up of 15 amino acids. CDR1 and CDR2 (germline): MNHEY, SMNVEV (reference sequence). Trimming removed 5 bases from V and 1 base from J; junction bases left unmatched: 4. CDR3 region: CASSPRQGAKNIQYF. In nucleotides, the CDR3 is TGTGCCAGCAGTCCGCGACAGGGGGCCAAAAACATTCAGTACTTC.

The CDR3 DNA follows: TGTGCCAGCAGGAGACAGGGGTTGGGGGATCAGCCCCAGCATTTT. It yields the protein CASRRQGLGDQPQHF. The V call is TRBV27, the J call TRBJ1-5; 8 bases match TRBD1. V was pared by 6 bases and J by 5 bases, with 9 bases of the junction left unmatched. Germline V CDR1 and CDR2: MNHEY, SMNVEV (reference sequence). This CDR3 contains 15 residues.

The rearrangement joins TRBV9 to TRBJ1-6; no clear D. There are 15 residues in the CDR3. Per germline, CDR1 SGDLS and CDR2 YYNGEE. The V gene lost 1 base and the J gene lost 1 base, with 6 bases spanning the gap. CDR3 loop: CASSVTDSYNSPLHF. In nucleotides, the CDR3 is TGTGCCAGCAGCGTAACAGATTCCTATAATTCACCCCTCCACTTT.

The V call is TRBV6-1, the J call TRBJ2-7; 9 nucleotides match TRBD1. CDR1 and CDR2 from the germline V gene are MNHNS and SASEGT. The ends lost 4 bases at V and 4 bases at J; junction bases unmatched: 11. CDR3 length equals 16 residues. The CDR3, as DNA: TGTGCCAGCAGTGTGGCCCATTGGACAGGGGATTACGAGCAGTACTTC. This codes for CASSVAHWTGDYEQYF.

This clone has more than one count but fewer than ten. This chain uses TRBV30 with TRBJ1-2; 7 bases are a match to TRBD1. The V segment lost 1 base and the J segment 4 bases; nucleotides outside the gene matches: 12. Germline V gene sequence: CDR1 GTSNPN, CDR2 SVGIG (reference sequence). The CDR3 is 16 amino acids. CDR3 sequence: CAWSALKGALGYGYTF. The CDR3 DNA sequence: TGTGCCTGGAGTGCGCTAAAGGGGGCGCTGGGCTATGGCTACACCTTC.

The CDR3 loop reads CASSRQGIETEAFF. DNA of the CDR3: TGTGCCAGTAGTCGACAGGGTATTGAGACTGAAGCTTTCTTT. The chain joins TRBV19 to TRBJ1-1; 7 bases map to TRBD1. This CDR3 has 14 amino acids. Germline V CDR1 and CDR2: LNHDA, SQIVND (reference sequence). V shed 5 bases and J 5 bases; nucleotides not matched to a gene: 8.

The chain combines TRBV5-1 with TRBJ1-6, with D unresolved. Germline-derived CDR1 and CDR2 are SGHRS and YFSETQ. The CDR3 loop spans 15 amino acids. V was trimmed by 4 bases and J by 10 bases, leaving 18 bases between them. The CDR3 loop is CASSTGSIDGSPLHF. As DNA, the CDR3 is TGCGCCAGCAGCACGGGTTCTATTGACGGATCACCCCTCCACTTT.

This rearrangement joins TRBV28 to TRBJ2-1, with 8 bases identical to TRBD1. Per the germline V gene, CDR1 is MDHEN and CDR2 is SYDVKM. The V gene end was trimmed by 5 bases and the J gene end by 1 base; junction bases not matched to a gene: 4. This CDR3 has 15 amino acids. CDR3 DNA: TGTGCCAGCAGTCCAGGACAGGGATCCTACAATGAGCAGTTCTTC. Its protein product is CASSPGQGSYNEQFF.

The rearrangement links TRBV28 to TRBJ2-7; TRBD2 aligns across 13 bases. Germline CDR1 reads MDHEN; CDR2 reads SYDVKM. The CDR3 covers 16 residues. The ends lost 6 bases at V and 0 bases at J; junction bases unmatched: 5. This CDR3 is CASRGLAGSGSYEQYF. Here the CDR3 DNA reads TGTGCCAGCAGGGGACTAGCGGGATCGGGCTCCTACGAGCAGTACTTC.

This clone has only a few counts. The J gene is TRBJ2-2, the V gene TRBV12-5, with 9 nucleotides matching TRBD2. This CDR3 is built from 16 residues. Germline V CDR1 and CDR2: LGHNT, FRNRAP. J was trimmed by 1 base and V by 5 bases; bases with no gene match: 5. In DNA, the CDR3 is TGTGCTAGTGGTCTGACGACTAGCGGGAACACCGGGGAGCTGTTTTTT. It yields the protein CASGLTTSGNTGELFF.

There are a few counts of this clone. CDR3 DNA: TGTGCCAGCAGTGATCTTAGCTCTGGGGCCAACGTCCTGACTTTC. Protein sequence: CASSDLSSGANVLTF. The V gene is TRBV2, the J gene TRBJ2-6, with D unresolved. The V gene's germline CDR1 is SNHLY and CDR2 FYNNEI. The CDR3 loop spans 15 amino acids. The V end lost 3 bases, the J end lost 0 bases, and 6 bases lay between the germline ends.

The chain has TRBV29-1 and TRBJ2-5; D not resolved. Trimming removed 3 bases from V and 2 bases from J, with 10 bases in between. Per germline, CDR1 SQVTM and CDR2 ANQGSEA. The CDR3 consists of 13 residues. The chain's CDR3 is CSVDGTRQETQYF. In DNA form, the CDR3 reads TGCAGCGTTGATGGCACAAGACAAGAGACCCAGTACTTC.